Listed here is a single T cell receptor (beta chain). Its antigen is not yet known. This likely came from a read error, as a far larger clone is one base away. From the cysteine up to the phenylalanine, the CDR3 has a length of 11 residues. CDR3 DNA only is kept here, 33 bases in frame from base 1. The germline V gene specifies SGHDT as CDR1 and YYEEEE as CDR2. Trimming at the junction amounts to 1 base on V and 4 bases on J, and the germline ends lie 0 bases apart. This sample stems from a study of shared clonotypes between healthy human individuals (dated by TCRdb to about 2020). With respect to the entire study: Three men and two women, aged 18 to 49 years, made up the cohort. Per donor, leukapheresis produced somewhere between about 0.94 and 9 billion PBMCs. To estimate repertoire size and how much clonotypes are shared between individuals, the study performed deep sequencing of blood TCR repertoires from 4 to 6 healthy adults. Different laboratories and diverse techniques were used to prepare libraries and sequence TCR repertoires, to increase sequencing depth and limit assay-specific biases.

TCR CDR3 regions were amplified from genomic DNA by multiplex PCR using the deep immunoSEQ assay. Genomic DNA extracted from each cell subset was distributed evenly over all wells of several immunoSEQ 96-well plates, and each plate served as one replicate. For unsorted PBMC, around 0.3 ug genomic DNA, equal to approximately 30,000 T cell genomes, was loaded into each replicate PCR. Genomic DNA from unsorted PBMC was sequenced over ten immunoSEQ deep assay plates. The purified libraries were quantified using a Qubit 3.0 fluorometer, sized with a Bioanalyzer 2100, and then quantified again using the KAPA Library Quantification kit. Each immunoSEQ 96-well plate was sequenced on its own single-read 150-cycle Illumina NextSeq 550 flow cell. The source study handled its data this way. Because the immunoSEQ output included only junctional sequences and no quality scores, the filtering could not be the same as the filtering used for full-length reads. To assign V/J genes and CDR3, sequences were annotated against IMGT germline references using PyIR, a Python wrapper for IgBLAST v1.9. Reads were removed for weak V/J assignments (E-value above 1e-6), missing CDR3, stop codons, out-of-frame junctions, or ambiguous translated residues. V3J clonotypes were defined as sequences sharing the same inferred V gene, J gene, and CDR3 amino acid sequence. To compute the percentage overlap between repertoires, the number of shared unique clonotypes was divided by the size of the smaller repertoire. Three approaches were used to assess repertoire richness: RTK rarefaction, the Chao1 estimator, and Recon v2.1 estimates of unobserved clonotypes. The table comes from immuneACCESS by way of TCRdb, which keeps in-frame sequences with V and J called. Part of the clones is missing from these tables; in studies checked, under half for an unresolved V gene and the rest for unknown reasons. V and J calls and clone size are copied from that table; D and trimming were computed from the DNA. This sample is represented by around 500,000 clones; over 70% of them were singletons. The ten top clones hold about 13% of the sample.

Study-wide conclusions, independent of this receptor: Sampling was restricted to blood, and TCR repertoires in tissues likely differ from the TCR repertoires found in blood. Pairwise subsampling led to the expectation that sequencing depth would affect the degree of clonotype sharing among donors. The small number of donors limited the genetic and exposure-history diversity represented.

The donors were healthy, HIV-negative adults who had no recently reported acute infections or vaccinations. Only Caucasian adults living in Nashville, Tennessee, USA were represented among the donors. For unsorted samples, tens of millions of PBMCs were counted, and genomic DNA was extracted using the QIAamp DNA Blood Mini kit. After blood collection by leukapheresis, PBMCs were isolated using Ficoll-Histopaque density gradient centrifugation and then cryopreserved in the vapor phase of liquid nitrogen. Sequenced material: PBMCs. The chain was built from TRBV5-6 and TRBJ2-1; no D gene call is confident. The TCR comes from a middle-aged woman in good health. Some clones in this sample may be carry-over from other donors' samples. The base sequence is TGTGCCAGCAGCTTGTACAATGAGCAGTTCTTC. Its protein product is CASSLYNEQFF.